Following are 30 T cell receptor beta chains from one sample sequenced in a study of OX40 agonist ivuxolimab in advanced cancers. Method: immunoSEQ multiplex PCR; TCRdb's copy keeps in-frame clones and lacks some. The sample consists of about 100,000 clones, around 89% of them appearing once. The material sequenced was CD4+ or CD8+ T cells sorted from blood, taken in a trial of the OX40 agonist ivuxolimab. The receptors derive from an adult with an advanced solid tumor such as melanoma, head and neck, liver or kidney cancer.

V gene TRBV5-4 combines with J gene TRBJ2-2; the D is unclear. The germline V gene encodes CDR1 SGHNT and CDR2 YYREEE (reference sequence). V lost 5 bases, J lost 0 bases, and 14 bases lay in between. This CDR3 is 16 amino acids long. CDR3 DNA: TGTGCCAGCAGGCCGCCACAAGGATCGAACACCGGGGAGCTGTTTTTT. This gives the protein CASRPPQGSNTGELFF. The variable domain in full, with the rest retrieved from reference TRBV5-4 and TRBJ2-2, is ETGVTQSPTHLIKTRGQQVTLRCSSQSGHNTVSWYQQALGQGPQFIFQYYREEENGRGNFPPRFSGLQFPNYSSELNVNALELDDSALYLCASRPPQGSNTGELFFGEGSRLTVL.

V usage is TRBV19 and J usage is TRBJ1-4; D is unresolved. CDR3 length: 11 residues. From germline, CDR1 is LNHDA and CDR2 SQIVND (reference sequence). Trimming pared 3 bases from V and 11 bases from J, leaving 7 bases between. The CDR3 here is CASSMTEKLFF. DNA for the CDR3: TGTGCCAGTAGTATGACGGAGAAACTGTTTTTT.

J is TRBJ2-4 and V is TRBV14; perhaps TRBD1 as D (6 bases). V was cut by 3 bases and J by 6 bases, with 15 bases left in between. CDR3 length equals 15 residues. Germline V gene lookup returns CDR1 SGHDN and CDR2 FVKESK. The CDR3 nucleotides read TGTGCCAGCAGCCACGGACTCCTCAGGGGAAACATTCAGTACTTC. Amino acid sequence: CASSHGLLRGNIQYF.

The chain recombines TRBV10-3 with TRBJ1-2; a weak D match, TRBD1 (6 bases). Germline V gives CDR1 ENHRY, CDR2 SYGVKD. The CDR3 totals 16 residues. Trimming left V 2 bases short and J 2 bases short, with 15 bases between. The CDR3 sequence is CAISEPGQGMNYGYTF. DNA of the CDR3: TGTGCCATCAGTGAGCCCGGCCAGGGGATGAACTATGGCTACACCTTC.

The chain uses TRBV28 and TRBJ2-7; 10 bases are shared with TRBD2. The V and J ends lost 6 bases and 5 bases, in that order; junction bases with no gene match: 10. There are 15 residues in the CDR3. Germline V gene lookup returns CDR1 MDHEN and CDR2 SYDVKM. CDR3 amino acids: CASRNPSGSGHEQYF. The DNA of the CDR3 is TGTGCCAGCAGGAACCCTAGCGGGAGTGGGCACGAGCAGTACTTC. The full variable domain, with the rest looked up from reference TRBV28 and TRBJ2-7, is DVKVTQSSRYLVKRTGEKVFLECVQDMDHENMFWYRQDPGLGLRLIYFSYDVKMKEKGDIPEGYSVSREKKERFSLILESASTNQTSMYLCASRNPSGSGHEQYFGPGTRLTVT.

The rearrangement uses TRBV5-1 and TRBJ1-2; a possible D gene is TRBD1 (5 bases). V lost 4 bases to trimming and J lost 6 bases, with 19 bases between them. The CDR3 totals 15 residues. Germline V gene sequence: CDR1 SGHRS, CDR2 YFSETQ. The CDR3 sequence: CASSPRWDATNGYTF. CDR3 in DNA: TGCGCCAGCAGCCCCAGGTGGGACGCTACTAATGGCTACACCTTC. The full variable domain, with the rest looked up from reference TRBV5-1 and TRBJ1-2, is KAGVTQTPRYLIKTRGQQVTLSCSPISGHRSVSWYQQTPGQGLQFLFEYFSETQRNKGNFPGRFSGRQFSNSRSEMNVSTLELGDSALYLCASSPRWDATNGYTFGSGTRLTVV.

This chain connects TRBV6-5 to TRBJ1-2, with 7 bases aligning to TRBD1. The CDR3 loop spans 14 amino acids. The V segment lost 10 bases and the J segment 5 bases; nucleotides outside the gene matches: 13. Germline values: CDR1 MNHEY, CDR2 SVGAGI. The CDR3 reads CATKGARNPYGYTF. CDR3 DNA: TGTGCCACCAAGGGGGCCCGCAATCCATATGGCTACACCTTC.

The chain combines TRBV9 with TRBJ2-3; TRBD1 aligns across 7 bases. This CDR3 has 16 residues. Germline CDR1 is SGDLS and CDR2 is YYNGEE. Germline trimming cut 3 bases from V and 4 bases from J; bases unmatched to any gene: 11. CDR3 amino acids: CASSAKTGRMPDTQYF. CDR3 coding DNA: TGTGCCAGCAGCGCCAAGACAGGGAGAATGCCAGATACGCAGTATTTT.

The chain has TRBV2 and TRBJ1-2, with 8 bases identical to TRBD1. V lost 3 bases to trimming and J lost 4 bases; unmatched junction nucleotides: 4. Germline V gives CDR1 SNHLY, CDR2 FYNNEI. The length of the CDR3 is 14 residues. As DNA, the CDR3 is TGTGCCAGCAGTGATACAGGGGGAAGCTATGGCTACACCTTC. It codes for CASSDTGGSYGYTF.

The chain links TRBV30 to TRBJ2-3; D might be TRBD1 or TRBD2, each matching 5 bases. The germline V gene encodes CDR1 GTSNPN and CDR2 SVGIG (reference sequence). V was trimmed by 0 bases and J by 0 bases, leaving 16 bases between them. The CDR3 covers 17 residues. The CDR3 reads CAWSVPSGGPSTDTQYF. DNA of the CDR3: TGTGCCTGGAGTGTACCGAGTGGGGGTCCTAGCACAGATACGCAGTATTTT.

V gene TRBV30 combines with J gene TRBJ2-3; the D gene could be TRBD1 or TRBD2 (5 bases each). The germline gives CDR1 GTSNPN, CDR2 SVGIG (reference sequence). The CDR3 has 15 residues. V was trimmed by 2 bases and J by 6 bases, leaving 18 bases between them. The CDR3 DNA follows: TGTGCCTGGAGTAAAGGGACCGTAAGTGAGGATACGCAGTATTTT. Translated: CAWSKGTVSEDTQYF.

This rearrangement joins TRBV6-5 to TRBJ2-1; 9 bases map to TRBD2. CDR3 length equals 15 residues. Germline lookup yields CDR1 MNHEY and CDR2 SVGAGI. The ends lost 6 bases at V and 6 bases at J; junction bases unmatched: 9. DNA for the CDR3: TGTGCCAGCAGGGGCGGGAGGGGGGGTATCAATGAGCAGTTCTTC. This translates into CASRGGRGGINEQFF.

The chain has TRBV6-1 and TRBJ1-4; D unclear. CDR1 and CDR2 from the germline V gene are MNHNS and SASEGT. The CDR3 runs 14 residues. V was pared by 2 bases and J by 8 bases, with 12 bases between. DNA for the CDR3: TGTGCCAGCAGTGAAAGTTGGAGAGAGGAAAAACTGTTTTTT. It specifies CASSESWREEKLFF.

The chain recombines TRBV15 with TRBJ2-7; D unclear. V shed 0 bases and J shed 4 bases, with 13 bases lying between them. Per germline, CDR1 LNHNV and CDR2 YYDKDF (reference sequence). The CDR3 consists of 15 residues. The CDR3 region is CATSRDPGLGYEQYF. CDR3 in DNA: TGTGCCACCAGCAGAGATCCGGGCTTGGGATACGAGCAGTACTTC.

The chain uses TRBV6-6 and TRBJ1-2; 8 nucleotides align to TRBD1. The junction had 11 bases not matched to a gene; V was cut back by 8 bases and J by 6 bases. This CDR3 spans 14 amino acids. Germline CDR1 is MNHNY and CDR2 is SVGAGI (reference sequence). The CDR3 DNA sequence: TGTGCCAGCGTACCCAGCCCAGGGGGCGATGGCTACACCTTC. It is translated as CASVPSPGGDGYTF.

This clone was counted a single time. The chain combines TRBV27 with TRBJ2-1; 12 nucleotides agree with TRBD2. V trimming: 5 bases; J trimming: 1 base; junction bases outside the gene matches: 9. Germline CDR1 reads MNHEY; CDR2 reads SMNVEV (reference sequence). There are 18 residues in the CDR3. The CDR3 DNA follows: TGTGCCAGCAGTGCCCGACTAGCGGGAGATCCATCCTACAATGAGCAGTTCTTC. As protein: CASSARLAGDPSYNEQFF.

The chain carries TRBV18 and TRBJ1-3; maybe TRBD1 (5 bases). The germline V gene encodes CDR1 KGHSH and CDR2 LQKENI. V shed 3 bases and J shed 2 bases, with 23 bases lying between them. The CDR3 sequence is 19 residues long. In nucleotides, the CDR3 is TGTGCCAGCTCACCCAGTGGTACAGGCTCGTACTCTGCTGGAAACACCATATATTTT. This encodes CASSPSGTGSYSAGNTIYF.

V and J are TRBV14 and TRBJ1-4; D is ambiguous. This CDR3 is 13 amino acids long. V was cut by 2 bases and J by 7 bases, with 8 bases left in between. Germline V CDR1 and CDR2: SGHDN, FVKESK. CDR3: CASSQTRGEKLFF. The CDR3 DNA is TGTGCCAGCAGCCAAACCCGTGGTGAAAAACTGTTTTTT. Full variable domain (remainder filled in from reference TRBV14 and TRBJ1-4): EAGVTQFPSHSVIEKGQTVTLRCDPISGHDNLYWYRRVMGKEIKFLLHFVKESKQDESGMPNNRFLAERTGGTYSTLKVQPAELEDSGVYFCASSQTRGEKLFFGSGTQLSVL.

The CDR3 sequence is CASSLANSVLRGYTF. CDR3 DNA: TGTGCCAGCAGCTTAGCGAACAGTGTACTTCGAGGCTACACCTTC. The chain combines TRBV11-2 with TRBJ1-2; no firm D call. The V end was cut by 1 base, the J end by 8 bases, with 17 bases between. The CDR3 consists of 15 residues. Germline lookup yields CDR1 SGHAT and CDR2 FQNNGV. The variable domain in full, with the rest retrieved from reference TRBV11-2 and TRBJ1-2, is EAGVAQSPRYKIIEKRQSVAFWCNPISGHATLYWYQQILGQGPKLLIQFQNNGVVDDSQLPKDRFSAERLKGVDSTLKIQPAKLEDSAVYLCASSLANSVLRGYTFGSGTRLTVV.

This sequence joins TRBV9 and TRBJ1-1; 7 bases are a match to TRBD1. This CDR3 has 14 amino acids. Germline V CDR1 and CDR2: SGDLS, YYNGEE. The V and J ends lost 5 bases and 4 bases, in that order; junction bases with no gene match: 8. The CDR3 nucleotides are TGTGCCAGCAGGGGGCAGGGGGGCGGCACTGAAGCTTTCTTT. It encodes CASRGQGGGTEAFF.

The chain has TRBV7-2 and TRBJ2-5, with 8 bases aligning to TRBD1. J gave up 6 bases and V 5 bases, and 14 bases lay outside the gene matches. CDR1 and CDR2 (germline): SGHTA, FQGNSA. This CDR3 contains 16 residues. The CDR3 sequence is CASSPYGQGKGKTQYF. The CDR3 DNA follows: TGTGCCAGCAGCCCCTACGGACAGGGCAAAGGGAAGACCCAGTACTTC.

V gene TRBV5-1 combines with J gene TRBJ2-1; 12 bases align to TRBD2. Germline V gives CDR1 SGHRS, CDR2 YFSETQ. With 5 bases clipped from V and 6 bases from J, the junction kept 6 bases outside the gene matches. CDR3 length: 15 residues. The CDR3 here is CASSKLAGGPNEQFF. Here the CDR3 DNA reads TGCGCCAGCAGTAAGCTAGCGGGGGGGCCCAATGAGCAGTTCTTC. Full variable domain (remainder filled in from reference TRBV5-1 and TRBJ2-1): KAGVTQTPRYLIKTRGQQVTLSCSPISGHRSVSWYQQTPGQGLQFLFEYFSETQRNKGNFPGRFSGRQFSNSRSEMNVSTLELGDSALYLCASSKLAGGPNEQFFGPGTRLTVL.

The chain links TRBV20-1 to TRBJ2-3; possibly TRBD2 for D (5 bases). The V end lost 8 bases, the J end lost 6 bases, and 12 bases lay between the germline ends. Germline V gene sequence: CDR1 DFQATT, CDR2 SNEGSKA (reference sequence). This CDR3 spans 11 amino acids. The CDR3 loop reads CSREVLDTQYF. CDR3 nucleotide sequence: TGCAGTCGGGAAGTACTTGATACGCAGTATTTT.

This clone was recorded only once. V is TRBV18 and J is TRBJ2-2; maybe TRBD2 (5 bases). CDR1 KGHSH and CDR2 LQKENI come from the germline V gene. The CDR3 extends over 17 amino acids. V was pared by 0 bases and J by 1 base, with 12 bases between. The CDR3 is CASSPPVRARNTGELFF. The CDR3 nucleotides are TGTGCCAGCTCACCACCGGTGAGGGCGCGGAACACCGGGGAGCTGTTTTTT.

CDR3 amino acids: CASSEGINTEAFF. CDR3 in DNA: TGTGCCAGCAGTGAAGGTATTAACACTGAAGCTTTCTTT. The rearrangement joins TRBV25-1 to TRBJ1-1; no firm D call. CDR3 length: 13 amino acids. Trimming cost V 2 bases and J 2 bases, with 6 bases left between them. CDR1 is MGHDK and CDR2 is SYGVNS in the germline V gene.

This clone was detected once. The chain combines TRBV30 with TRBJ1-1; maybe TRBD1 (5 bases). Germline CDR1 is GTSNPN and CDR2 is SVGIG (reference sequence). V lost 4 bases to trimming and J lost 1 base, with 10 bases between them. The CDR3 loop spans 13 amino acids. The chain's CDR3 is CAWISGKNTEAFF. CDR3 coding DNA: TGTGCCTGGATCTCAGGGAAGAACACTGAAGCTTTCTTT.

The rearrangement links TRBV25-1 to TRBJ2-1; D remains unclear. CDR1 MGHDK and CDR2 SYGVNS come from the germline V gene. This CDR3 spans 14 amino acids. V lost 8 bases and J lost 6, with 17 bases in between. The CDR3 is CASSPPQQPNEQFF. CDR3 nucleotide sequence: TGTGCCAGCTCACCTCCCCAGCAGCCCAATGAGCAGTTCTTC. The full variable domain, with the rest looked up from reference TRBV25-1 and TRBJ2-1, is EADIYQTPRYLVIGTGKKITLECSQTMGHDKMYWYQQDPGMELHLIHYSYGVNSTEKGDLSSESTVSRIRTEHFPLTLESARPSHTSQYLCASSPPQQPNEQFFGPGTRLTVL.

This clone was picked up one time. The V and J genes are TRBV5-8 and TRBJ2-5; D unresolved. Trimming took 0 bases from V and 1 from J, leaving 10 bases between them. Germline V gene lookup returns CDR1 SGHTS and CDR2 YDEGEE. This CDR3 region has 15 residues. CDR3 in amino acids: CASSLAFQTQETQYF. CDR3 DNA: TGTGCCAGCAGCTTGGCCTTCCAGACCCAAGAGACCCAGTACTTC.

The gene calls are TRBV30 and TRBJ1-4; 8 nucleotides line up with TRBD1. This CDR3 is built from 15 residues. Trimming took 2 bases from V and 7 from J; bases not matched to a gene: 9. Germline CDR1 is GTSNPN and CDR2 is SVGIG (reference sequence). DNA of the CDR3: TGTGCCTGGAGTCAAACCGACAGGGGAGGTGAAAAACTGTTTTTT. It is translated as CAWSQTDRGGEKLFF. The full variable domain, with the rest looked up from reference TRBV30 and TRBJ1-4, is SQTIHQWPATLVQPVGSPLSLECTVEGTSNPNLYWYRQAAGRGLQLLFYSVGIGQISSEVPQNLSASRPQDRQFILSSKKLLLSDSGFYLCAWSQTDRGGEKLFFGSGTQLSVL.

The chain links TRBV11-2 to TRBJ2-3; tentative D call: TRBD2 (5 bases). CDR3 length: 15 residues. With 8 bases removed from V and 1 base from J, the gap between germline ends came to 16 bases. Germline V CDR1 and CDR2: SGHAT, FQNNGV. The CDR3 sequence is CASGPYSRGTDTQYF. The CDR3 nucleotides read TGTGCCAGCGGGCCCTACTCGAGGGGCACAGATACGCAGTATTTT.